A single sample is the source of the 5 T cell receptor beta chains below, sequenced in a study of CD8+CD57+ T cells in acquired aplastic anemia. An expansion of CD8+CD57+ cells by flow cytometry had been shown in patients chosen for sequencing. TCR beta VDJ and CDR3 profiling used genomic DNA as template. A single record per CDR3 protein comes from TCRdb applying MiXCR to the reads. The sample contains 210,000 or so distinct CDR3 sequences, 40% to 60% of which appear only once. Specimen: sorted CD4+, CD8+, or CD8+CD57+ T cells (not recorded which) from PBMCs. All receptors derive from a human donor with aplastic anemia.

This clonotype came up many times. The rearrangement uses TRBV14 and TRBJ1-1; no firm D call. The CDR3 runs to 14 residues. The V and J ends lost 0 bases and 1 base respectively, with 6 bases between them. Germline CDR1 is SGHDN and CDR2 is FVKESK. The CDR3 protein is CASSQERQNTEAFF. The CDR3 DNA sequence: TGTGCCAGCAGCCAAGAGAGACAGAACACTGAAGCTTTCTTT.

This clonotype appeared many times. J is TRBJ2-6 and V is TRBV12-3 or TRBV12-4; TRBD1 agrees at 12 bases. J lost 1 base, V lost 6 bases, and 7 bases had no gene match. This CDR3 contains 18 residues. The CDR3, as DNA: TGTGCCAGCAGCCCTCCGGGACAGGGGGCGTCTGGGGCCAACGTCCTGACTTTC. Translation gives CASSPPGQGASGANVLTF.

This clonotype was seen once. A much larger clone lies a single base off, so this may be a read error. The chain combines TRBV4-1 with TRBJ1-3, with a tentative D call TRBD1 (5 bases). V was trimmed by 4 bases and J by 4 bases, leaving 20 bases between them. The CDR3 loop spans 17 amino acids. CDR1 and CDR2 from the germline V gene are MGHRA and YSYEKL. The CDR3 region has the DNA TGCGCCAGCAGCCGACAACTGTCCAAGGGGCAGGGAAACACCATATATTTT. It codes for CASSRQLSKGQGNTIYF.

As DNA, the CDR3 is TGTGCCACCAGCAGAGAAAGGGGTTCGAACATTCAGTACTTC. As protein: CATSRERGSNIQYF. The chain is built from TRBV15 and TRBJ2-4, with D tentatively TRBD1 (5 bases). Trimming removed 0 bases from V and 7 bases from J, with 10 bases in between. From germline, CDR1 is LNHNV and CDR2 YYDKDF (reference sequence). CDR3 length equals 14 residues.

This clonotype was seen many times. V usage is TRBV6-1 and J usage is TRBJ2-5; 10 bases line up with TRBD1. V lost 5 bases to trimming and J lost 2 bases; unmatched junction nucleotides: 2. The CDR3 contains 14 residues. The germline V gene has CDR1 MNHNS and CDR2 SASEGT. The CDR3 loop is CASSRDRGQETQYF. CDR3 coding DNA: TGTGCCAGCAGTCGGGACAGGGGTCAAGAGACCCAGTACTTC.